One sample yielded the 20 T cell receptor beta chains listed below, sequenced in a study of OX40 agonist ivuxolimab in advanced cancers. Libraries were prepared by immunoSEQ multiplex PCR; TCRdb keeps only in-frame clonotypes and omits some of them. The data contain more than 40,000 clones, about 88% of them singletons. The sequencing here drew on CD4+ or CD8+ T cells sorted from blood, taken in a trial of the OX40 agonist ivuxolimab. The receptor source for this set is an adult with an advanced solid tumor such as melanoma, head and neck, liver or kidney cancer.

In nucleotides, the CDR3 is TGTGCCAGCAGTTTATACATGCGGAATGAGCAGTTCTTC. It yields the protein CASSLYMRNEQFF. This chain joins TRBV28 and TRBJ2-1; D remains unclear. Germline CDR1 reads MDHEN; CDR2 reads SYDVKM. Deletions cut 1 base from V and 7 bases from J, with 8 bases between. The CDR3 totals 13 residues.

Only one count was recorded for this clone. The genes are TRBV7-2 and TRBJ1-6; unclear D gene. This CDR3 spans 15 amino acids. V was pared by 4 bases and J by 6 bases, with 13 bases between. Looked up from germline, CDR1 is SGHTA and CDR2 is FQGNSA. This CDR3 reads CASSSLGSGNSPLHF. CDR3 coding DNA: TGTGCCAGCAGCTCTTTGGGGTCGGGTAATTCACCCCTCCACTTT.

The chain combines TRBV6-6 with TRBJ1-1; 7 bases align to TRBD1. CDR1 is MNHNY, CDR2 SVGAGI, per germline (reference sequence). The ends lost 10 bases at V and 0 bases at J; junction bases unmatched: 11. The CDR3 length is 15 residues. CDR3 in DNA: TGTGCCACCCAGGACAGGACGAACATGAACACTGAAGCTTTCTTT. This codes for CATQDRTNMNTEAFF.

This clone was detected a few times. This sequence joins TRBV9 and TRBJ2-3; 15 bases line up with TRBD2. Germline CDR1 reads SGDLS; CDR2 reads YYNGEE. The V and J ends lost 4 bases and 3 bases, in that order; junction bases with no gene match: 9. This CDR3 has 18 residues. This CDR3 is CASSSGTSGGTRTDTQYF. CDR3 nucleotides: TGTGCCAGCAGCTCCGGGACTAGCGGGGGGACTCGGACAGATACGCAGTATTTT.

The V gene is TRBV5-1, the J gene TRBJ1-1, with D tentatively TRBD1 (6 bases). CDR1 and CDR2 (germline): SGHRS, YFSETQ. V was pared by 5 bases and J by 2 bases, with 16 bases between. This CDR3 comprises 15 residues. The CDR3 DNA is TGCGCCAGCAGATTATTCTTGGGGGCCAACACTGAAGCTTTCTTT. Translation gives CASRLFLGANTEAFF.

On this clone itself: A read error may produce the germline difference seen at one junction end. This specimen includes other DNA sequences encoding the same CDR3. This chain joins TRBV25-1 and TRBJ1-3; D remains unclear. Germline V gene sequence: CDR1 MGHDK, CDR2 SYGVNS. The CDR3 covers 13 residues. CDR3 in DNA: TGCGCCAGCAGTGCGTTCTCTGGAAACACCATATATTTT. It codes for CASSAFSGNTIYF.

The V gene is TRBV30, the J gene TRBJ1-2, with D perhaps matching TRBD1 (6 bases). The CDR3 has 16 amino acids. V was clipped by 0 bases and J by 7 bases, with 21 bases between them. Per germline, CDR1 GTSNPN and CDR2 SVGIG (reference sequence). The CDR3 region has the DNA TGTGCCTGGAGTGTTTACGGGGGGCGCAGCAAGGGTGGCTACACCTTC. Its translation is CAWSVYGGRSKGGYTF.

To note about this clone: Sequence at one end of the junction differs from germline and may be a read error. Other DNA sequences of this sample code for an identical CDR3. The gene calls are TRBV6-4 and TRBJ1-1; weak D call: TRBD1 (5 bases). Germline values: CDR1 MRHNA, CDR2 SNTAGT. CDR3 size: 14 residues. The CDR3 DNA sequence: TGTGCCAGCAGTGCCGGGGGGGTGAACACTGAAGCTTTTTTT. Protein product: CASSAGGVNTEAFF.

The chain links TRBV5-1 to TRBJ2-5; TRBD1 aligns across 7 bases. The CDR3 sequence is 15 residues long. Trimming took 1 base from V and 2 from J; bases not matched to a gene: 5. Germline values: CDR1 SGHRS, CDR2 YFSETQ. The DNA of the CDR3 is TGCGCCAGCAGCTTGCTTGGGACAGTTCAAGAGACCCAGTACTTC. Residues: CASSLLGTVQETQYF.

This chain joins TRBV7-9 and TRBJ1-2; D may be TRBD1 (5 bases). Trimming cost V 1 base and J 8 bases, with 14 bases left between them. CDR1 SEHNR and CDR2 FQNEAQ come from the germline V gene (reference sequence). This CDR3 is 14 amino acids long. This CDR3 is CASSLVGRENGYTF. The DNA of the CDR3 is TGTGCCAGCAGCTTAGTAGGCAGGGAAAACGGCTACACCTTC.

Note on this clone: The junction differs from germline at one of its ends, possibly a read error. This chain joins TRBV14 and TRBJ2-4; 8 bases line up with TRBD1. CDR1 is SGHDN, CDR2 FVKESK, per germline. CDR3 length equals 13 residues. This CDR3 is CASSQDAWRGQDF. The CDR3 region has the DNA TGTGCCAGCAGCCAAGATGCGTGGCGGGGACAGGACTTC.

J is TRBJ2-5 and V is TRBV14; 8 bases align to TRBD1. Looked up from germline, CDR1 is SGHDN and CDR2 is FVKESK. CDR3 size: 14 residues. V shed 3 bases, J shed 4 bases, and the junction held 4 bases outside the gene matches. The chain's CDR3 is CASSQNTGGETQYF. The CDR3 DNA is TGTGCCAGCAGCCAGAACACAGGGGGAGAGACCCAGTACTTC.

The rearrangement uses TRBV7-9 and TRBJ1-5, with TRBD1 matching over 7 bases. The ends lost 4 bases at V and 5 bases at J; junction bases unmatched: 2. The CDR3 is 13 residues long. The germline CDR1 and CDR2 sequences are SEHNR and FQNEAQ (reference sequence). CDR3 region: CASSSQGDQPQHF. CDR3 bases: TGTGCCAGCAGCTCCCAGGGGGATCAGCCCCAGCATTTT.

On this clone itself: A junction end diverges from the germline sequence, so it may reflect a read error. This chain joins TRBV10-1 and TRBJ2-7; the match to TRBD2 covers 8 bases. There are 16 residues in the CDR3. Germline V CDR1 and CDR2: WNHNN, SYGVQD (reference sequence). The CDR3: CASSDLIAGISYEQYF. CDR3 DNA: TGTGCCAGCAGTGACCTCATAGCGGGAATCTCCTACGAGCAGTACTTC.

The J gene is TRBJ2-5, the V gene TRBV5-4; possibly TRBD1 for D (5 bases). V was cut by 4 bases and J by 2 bases, with 12 bases left in between. The germline CDR1 and CDR2 sequences are SGHNT and YYREEE (reference sequence). This CDR3 is 14 amino acids long. CDR3 in amino acids: CASSAADTQETQYF. The DNA for the CDR3 is TGTGCCAGCAGCGCGGCGGACACACAAGAGACCCAGTACTTC.

In regard to this clone: Its ends do not fully match the called genes, so a read error is possible. V gene TRBV30 combines with J gene TRBJ2-1; maybe TRBD1 (5 bases). Germline loops: CDR1 GTSNPN, CDR2 SVGIG (reference sequence). The CDR3 is made up of 13 amino acids. The CDR3 loop reads CAWTSLSYNEQFF. In nucleotides, the CDR3 is TGTGCGTGGACAAGCCTTTCCTACAATGAGCAGTTCTTC. The full variable domain, with the rest looked up from reference TRBV30 and TRBJ2-1, is SQTIHQWPATLVQPVGSPLSLECTVEGTSNPNLYWYRQAAGRGLQLLFYSVGIGQISSEVPQNLSASRPQDRQFILSSKKLLLSDSGFYLCAWTSLSYNEQFFGPGTRLTVL.

The DNA of the CDR3 is TGCGCCAGCAGCTTGGATGCTAGCGGACGCACAGATACGCAGTATTTT. Amino acid sequence: CASSLDASGRTDTQYF. The chain links TRBV5-1 to TRBJ2-3; 7 nucleotides align to TRBD2. V gave up 0 bases and J gave up 1 base; unmatched junction bases: 5. Per germline, CDR1 SGHRS and CDR2 YFSETQ. This CDR3 contains 16 residues.

The J gene is TRBJ2-2, the V gene TRBV7-2; TRBD2 matches 10 bases. Germline V lookup: CDR1 SGHTA, CDR2 FQGNSA. The CDR3 spans 15 residues. V lost 2 bases to trimming and J lost 8 bases; unmatched junction nucleotides: 5. CDR3 DNA sequence: TGTGCCAGCAGCTTACAGACTAGCGGGTCTGGGGAGCTGTTTTTT. Translated, it gives CASSLQTSGSGELFF.

The V and J genes are TRBV28 and TRBJ2-1; weak D call: TRBD2 (6 bases). In germline, CDR1 is MDHEN, CDR2 SYDVKM. The CDR3 extends over 17 amino acids. Trimming shortened V by 5 bases and J by 0 bases, and 17 bases separated the two germline ends. The CDR3 protein is CASSPYSSVRSYNEQFF. CDR3 coding DNA: TGTGCCAGCAGTCCGTACTCTAGCGTCCGCTCCTACAATGAGCAGTTCTTC.

This clone turned up a few times. The CDR3 DNA reads TGTGCCAGCAGCTCATGGGACAGCTACGAGCAGTACTTC. Translation: CASSSWDSYEQYF. The chain recombines TRBV11-2 with TRBJ2-7; 7 bases match TRBD1. CDR3 length equals 13 residues. The V segment lost 4 bases and the J segment 3 bases; nucleotides outside the gene matches: 3. Germline V lookup: CDR1 SGHAT, CDR2 FQNNGV.